The clone carrying this T cell receptor (beta chain) was found many times. The antigen remains undetermined. An end of the junction does not agree with germline; a read error may underlie this. Researchers amplified the TCR beta CDR3 regions from RNA transcripts. RT-PCR in the first round (using the HTBI primer set) targeted the TCR CDR3. TCRdb recomputed calls from the multiplex PCR reads with MiXCR, one row per CDR3 protein. The sample holds 300,000 to 400,000 distinct CDR3 sequences, around 20% seen once. These data are taken from a study of T cells in Graves' hyperthyroidism and ophthalmopathy. General observations from the study: Peripheral blood also featured most of the thyroid clonotypes expanded above 0.001.

The study defined stable Graves' hyperthyroidism as no ophthalmopathy progression within 18 months. Newly diagnosed hyperthyroidism, duration under 2 months, in patients aged 18 to 65. Input material: blood. The source is a woman between 50 and 59 years old with Graves' hyperthyroidism.

The CDR3 here is CASSGGAGEAFF. The CDR3 DNA reads TGTGCCAGCAGTGGGGGCGCGGGTGAAGCTTTCTTT. The chain is built from TRBV10-3 and TRBJ1-1; possibly TRBD1 for D (6 bases). This CDR3 is built from 12 residues. The germline gives CDR1 ENHRY, CDR2 SYGVKD.